This TCR beta chain originates from a study of OX40 agonist ivuxolimab in advanced cancers. In the study overall: Enrollees could have had prior anti-PD-1, anti-PD-L1 or anti-CTLA-4 therapy, which approximately 40% had received.

The table came from immunoSEQ multiplex PCR; TCRdb's copy has only in-frame clones and leaves some out. The data show around 78,000 clones, with 85% to 90% seen just once and approximately 0.94% held by the top ten. To note about this clone: Its target is unknown.

Study-level results: Partial responders at 0.1-3.0 mg/kg showed near-lowest clonal expansion.

CDR1 and CDR2 from the germline V gene are SGHTA and FQGTGA. This CDR3 region has 13 residues. Deletions cut 2 bases from V and 7 bases from J, with 11 bases between. The material was CD4+ or CD8+ T cells sorted from blood, obtained in a trial of the OX40 agonist ivuxolimab. This clonotype was obtained from an adult with an advanced solid tumor such as melanoma, head and neck, liver or kidney cancer. The chain combines TRBV7-3 with TRBJ1-2; D remains unclear. The CDR3 sequence: CASSLQAGRGYTF. CDR3 DNA sequence: TGTGCCAGCAGCTTACAGGCCGGCCGTGGCTACACCTTC.